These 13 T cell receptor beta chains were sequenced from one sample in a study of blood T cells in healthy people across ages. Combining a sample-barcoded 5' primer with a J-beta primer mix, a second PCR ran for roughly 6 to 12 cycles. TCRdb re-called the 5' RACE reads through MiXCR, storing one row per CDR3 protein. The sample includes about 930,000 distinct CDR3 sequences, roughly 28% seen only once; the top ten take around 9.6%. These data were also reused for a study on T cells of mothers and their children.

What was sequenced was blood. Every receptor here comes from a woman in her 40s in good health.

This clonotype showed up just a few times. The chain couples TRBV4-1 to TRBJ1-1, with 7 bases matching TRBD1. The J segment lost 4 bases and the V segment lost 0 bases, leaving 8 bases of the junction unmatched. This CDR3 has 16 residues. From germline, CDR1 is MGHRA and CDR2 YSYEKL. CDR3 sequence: CASSQDPDRESTEAFF. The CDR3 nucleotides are TGCGCCAGCAGCCAAGATCCCGACAGGGAGAGCACTGAAGCTTTCTTT.

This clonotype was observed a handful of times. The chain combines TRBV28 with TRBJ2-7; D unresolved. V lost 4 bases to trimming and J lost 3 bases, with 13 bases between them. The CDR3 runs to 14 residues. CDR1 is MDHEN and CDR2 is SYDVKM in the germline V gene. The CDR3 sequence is CASSSLLRVYEQYF. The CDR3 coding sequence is TGTGCCAGCAGTTCTCTCTTAAGGGTCTACGAGCAGTACTTC.

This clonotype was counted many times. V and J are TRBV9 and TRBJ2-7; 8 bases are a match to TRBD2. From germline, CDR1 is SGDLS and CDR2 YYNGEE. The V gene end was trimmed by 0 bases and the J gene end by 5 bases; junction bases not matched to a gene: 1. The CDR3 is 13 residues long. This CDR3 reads CASSVGSGDEQYF. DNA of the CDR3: TGTGCCAGCAGCGTAGGTAGCGGGGACGAGCAGTACTTC.

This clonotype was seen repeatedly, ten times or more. The CDR3 DNA follows: TGTGCCAGCAGCAGCGACAGGGAGACGAATTCACCCCTCCACTTT. Translated, it gives CASSSDRETNSPLHF. The chain employs TRBV12-3 or TRBV12-4 and TRBJ1-6; 7 bases map to TRBD1. V shed 6 bases, J shed 7 bases, and the junction held 9 bases outside the gene matches. The CDR3 is 15 amino acids.

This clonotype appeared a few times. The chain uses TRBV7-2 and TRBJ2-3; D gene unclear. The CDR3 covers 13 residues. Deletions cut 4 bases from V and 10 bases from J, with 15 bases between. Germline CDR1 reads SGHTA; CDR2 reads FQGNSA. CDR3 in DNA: TGTGCCAGCAGCTACGGATTTGACAAGCCGCAGTATTTT. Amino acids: CASSYGFDKPQYF.

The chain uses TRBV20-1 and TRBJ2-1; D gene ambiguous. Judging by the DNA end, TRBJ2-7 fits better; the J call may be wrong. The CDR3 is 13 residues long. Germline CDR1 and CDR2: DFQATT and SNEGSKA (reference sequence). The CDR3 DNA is TGCAGTGCTAGAGCCCGGTTATACAATGAGCAGTACTTC. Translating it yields CSARARLYNEQYF.

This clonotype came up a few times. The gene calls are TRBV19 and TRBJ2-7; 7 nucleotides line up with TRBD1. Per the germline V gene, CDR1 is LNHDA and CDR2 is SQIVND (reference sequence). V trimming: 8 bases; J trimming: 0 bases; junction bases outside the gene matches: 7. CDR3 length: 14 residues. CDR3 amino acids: CASSTGAFSYEQYF. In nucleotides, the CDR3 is TGTGCCAGTTCTACAGGGGCCTTCTCCTACGAGCAGTACTTC. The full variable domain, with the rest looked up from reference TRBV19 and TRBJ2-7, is DGGITQSPKYLFRKEGQNVTLSCEQNLNHDAMYWYRQDPGQGLRLIYYSQIVNDFQKGDIAEGYSVSREKKESFPLTVTSAQKNPTAFYLCASSTGAFSYEQYFGPGTRLTVT.

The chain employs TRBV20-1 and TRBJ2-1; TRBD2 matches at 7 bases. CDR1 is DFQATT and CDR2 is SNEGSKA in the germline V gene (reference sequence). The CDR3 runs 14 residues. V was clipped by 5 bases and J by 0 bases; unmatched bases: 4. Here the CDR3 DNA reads TGCAGTGCTCGTAGGACTAGCTCCTACAATGAGCAGTTCTTC. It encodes CSARRTSSYNEQFF.

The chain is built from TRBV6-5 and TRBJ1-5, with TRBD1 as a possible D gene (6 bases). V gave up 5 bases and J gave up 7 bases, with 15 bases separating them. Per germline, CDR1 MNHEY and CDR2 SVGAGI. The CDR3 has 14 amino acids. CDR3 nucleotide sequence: TGTGCCAGCAGTGATGGCAGGGGTCGCCAGCCCCAGCATTTT. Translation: CASSDGRGRQPQHF.

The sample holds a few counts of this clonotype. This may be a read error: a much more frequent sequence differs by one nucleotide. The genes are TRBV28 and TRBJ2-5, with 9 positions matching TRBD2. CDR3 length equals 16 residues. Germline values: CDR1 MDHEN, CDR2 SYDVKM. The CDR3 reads CASSTILAGVQEAQYF. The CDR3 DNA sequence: TGTGCCAGCAGTACCATACTAGCGGGTGTCCAAGAGGCCCAGTACTTC.

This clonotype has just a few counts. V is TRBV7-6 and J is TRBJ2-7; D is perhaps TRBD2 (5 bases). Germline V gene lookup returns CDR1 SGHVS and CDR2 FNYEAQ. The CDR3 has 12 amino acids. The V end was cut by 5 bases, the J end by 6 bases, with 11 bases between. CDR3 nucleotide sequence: TGTGCCAGCAGCCAACTAGTCTCCGAGCAGTACTTC. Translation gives CASSQLVSEQYF.

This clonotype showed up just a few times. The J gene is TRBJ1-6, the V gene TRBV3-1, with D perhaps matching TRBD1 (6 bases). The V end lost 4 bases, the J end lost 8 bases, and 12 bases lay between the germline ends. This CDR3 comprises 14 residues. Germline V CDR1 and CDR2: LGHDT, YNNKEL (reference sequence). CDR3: CASSLTGFDSPLHF. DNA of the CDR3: TGTGCCAGCAGCCTTACAGGGTTCGATTCACCCCTCCACTTT.

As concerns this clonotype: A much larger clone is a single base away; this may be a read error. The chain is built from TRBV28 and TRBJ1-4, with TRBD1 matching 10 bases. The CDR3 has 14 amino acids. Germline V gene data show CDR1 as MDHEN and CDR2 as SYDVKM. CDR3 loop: CASSLTGGDEKPFF. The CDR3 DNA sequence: TGTGCCAGCAGTTTGACAGGGGGCGATGAAAAACCGTTTTTT.